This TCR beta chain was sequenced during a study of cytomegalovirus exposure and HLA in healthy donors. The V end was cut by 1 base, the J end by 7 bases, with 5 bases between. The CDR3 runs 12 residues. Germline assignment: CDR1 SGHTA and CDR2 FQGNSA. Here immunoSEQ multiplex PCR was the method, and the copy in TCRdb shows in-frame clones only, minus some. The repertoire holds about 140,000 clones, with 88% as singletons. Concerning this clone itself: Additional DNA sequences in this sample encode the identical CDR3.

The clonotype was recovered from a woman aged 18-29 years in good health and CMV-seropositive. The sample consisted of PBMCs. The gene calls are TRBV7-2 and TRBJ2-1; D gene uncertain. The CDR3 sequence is CASSLVRNEQFF. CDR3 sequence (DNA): TGTGCCAGCAGCTTAGTGCGTAATGAGCAGTTCTTC.